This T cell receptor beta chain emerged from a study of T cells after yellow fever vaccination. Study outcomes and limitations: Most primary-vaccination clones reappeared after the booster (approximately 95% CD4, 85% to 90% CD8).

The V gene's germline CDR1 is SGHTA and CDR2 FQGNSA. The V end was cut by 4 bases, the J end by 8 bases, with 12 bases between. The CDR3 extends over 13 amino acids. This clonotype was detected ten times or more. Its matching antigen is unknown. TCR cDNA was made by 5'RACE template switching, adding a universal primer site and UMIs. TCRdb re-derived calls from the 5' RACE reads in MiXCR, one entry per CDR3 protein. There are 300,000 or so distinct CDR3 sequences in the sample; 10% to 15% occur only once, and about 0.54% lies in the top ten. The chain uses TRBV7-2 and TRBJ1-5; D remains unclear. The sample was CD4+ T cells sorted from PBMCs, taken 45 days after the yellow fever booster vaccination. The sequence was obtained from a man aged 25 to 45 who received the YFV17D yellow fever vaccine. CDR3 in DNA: TGTGCCAGCAGCTCAAGCTGGAGTGAGCCCCAGCATTTT. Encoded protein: CASSSSWSEPQHF. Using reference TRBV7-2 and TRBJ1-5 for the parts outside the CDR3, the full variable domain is GAGVSQSPSNKVTEKGKDVELRCDPISGHTALYWYRQSLGQGLEFLIYFQGNSAPDKSGLPSDRFSAERTGGSVSTLTIQRTQQEDSAVYLCASSSSWSEPQHFGDGTRLSIL.